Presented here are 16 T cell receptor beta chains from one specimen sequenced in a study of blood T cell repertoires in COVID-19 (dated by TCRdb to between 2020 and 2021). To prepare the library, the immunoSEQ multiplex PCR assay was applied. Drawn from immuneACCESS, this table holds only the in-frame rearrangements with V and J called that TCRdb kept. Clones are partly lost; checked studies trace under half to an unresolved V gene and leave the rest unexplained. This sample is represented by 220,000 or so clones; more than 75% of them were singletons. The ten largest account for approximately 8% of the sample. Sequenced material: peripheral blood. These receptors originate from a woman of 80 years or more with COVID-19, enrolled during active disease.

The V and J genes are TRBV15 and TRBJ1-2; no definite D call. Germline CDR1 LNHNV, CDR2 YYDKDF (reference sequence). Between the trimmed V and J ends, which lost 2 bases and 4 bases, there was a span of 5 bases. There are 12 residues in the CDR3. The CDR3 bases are TGTGCCACCAGCAGACTCAGCTATGGCTACACCTTC. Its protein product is CATSRLSYGYTF.

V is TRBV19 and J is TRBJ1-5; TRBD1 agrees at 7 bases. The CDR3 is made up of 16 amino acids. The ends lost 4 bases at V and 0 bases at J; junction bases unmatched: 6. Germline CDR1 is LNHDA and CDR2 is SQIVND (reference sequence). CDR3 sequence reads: CASSKAGTVSNQPQHF. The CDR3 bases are TGTGCCAGTAGTAAAGCTGGGACAGTTAGCAATCAGCCCCAGCATTTT.

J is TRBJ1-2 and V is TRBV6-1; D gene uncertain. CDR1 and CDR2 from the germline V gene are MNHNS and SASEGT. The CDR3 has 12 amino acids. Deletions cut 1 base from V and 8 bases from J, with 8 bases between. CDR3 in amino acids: CASSEVSKGYTF. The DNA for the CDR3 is TGTGCCAGCAGTGAAGTCTCTAAGGGCTACACCTTC.

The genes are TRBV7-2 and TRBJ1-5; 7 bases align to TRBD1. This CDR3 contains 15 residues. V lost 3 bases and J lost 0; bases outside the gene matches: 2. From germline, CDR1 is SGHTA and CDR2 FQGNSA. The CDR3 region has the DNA TGTGCCAGCAGCTTTGGGACAGTTAGCAATCAGCCCCAGCATTTT. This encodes CASSFGTVSNQPQHF.

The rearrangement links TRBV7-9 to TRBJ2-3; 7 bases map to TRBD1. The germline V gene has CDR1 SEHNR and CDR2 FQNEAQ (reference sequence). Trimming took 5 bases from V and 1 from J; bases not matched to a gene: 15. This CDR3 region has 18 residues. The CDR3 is CASSPPPGQRAGTDTQYF. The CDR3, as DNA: TGTGCCAGCAGCCCTCCCCCGGGACAGAGAGCCGGCACAGATACGCAGTATTTT. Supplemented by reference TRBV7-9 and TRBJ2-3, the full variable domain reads DTGVSQNPRHKITKRGQNVTFRCDPISEHNRLYWYRQTLGQGPEFLTYFQNEAQLEKSRLLSDRFSAERPKGSFSTLEIQRTEQGDSAMYLCASSPPPGQRAGTDTQYFGPGTRLTVL.

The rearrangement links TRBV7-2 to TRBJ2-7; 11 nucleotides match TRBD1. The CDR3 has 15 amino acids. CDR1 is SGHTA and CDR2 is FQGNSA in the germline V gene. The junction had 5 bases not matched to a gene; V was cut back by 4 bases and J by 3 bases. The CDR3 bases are TGTGCCAGCAGCTCGGGACAGGGGGAAATCTACGAGCAGTACTTC. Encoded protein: CASSSGQGEIYEQYF.

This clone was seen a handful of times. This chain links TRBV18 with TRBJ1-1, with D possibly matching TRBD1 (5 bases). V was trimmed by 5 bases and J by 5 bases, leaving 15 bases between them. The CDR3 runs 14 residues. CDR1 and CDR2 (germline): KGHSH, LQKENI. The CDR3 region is CASSTRDRHTEAFF. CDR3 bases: TGTGCCAGCTCAACCCGAGACAGACATACTGAAGCTTTCTTT.

Here the CDR3 DNA reads TGTGCCAGCAGTTTAAGGCGGCGAATCTCTGGAAACACCATATATTTT. Its translation is CASSLRRRISGNTIYF. The chain uses TRBV28 and TRBJ1-3; D gene unclear. In germline, CDR1 is MDHEN, CDR2 SYDVKM. This CDR3 is built from 16 residues. V gave up 2 bases and J gave up 0 bases, with 11 bases separating them.

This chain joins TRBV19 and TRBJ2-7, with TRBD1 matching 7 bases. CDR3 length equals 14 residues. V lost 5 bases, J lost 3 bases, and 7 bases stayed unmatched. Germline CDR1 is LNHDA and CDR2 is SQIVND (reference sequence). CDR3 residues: CASSRGQNNYEQYF. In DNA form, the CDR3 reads TGTGCCAGTAGTCGGGGACAGAATAACTACGAGCAGTACTTC.

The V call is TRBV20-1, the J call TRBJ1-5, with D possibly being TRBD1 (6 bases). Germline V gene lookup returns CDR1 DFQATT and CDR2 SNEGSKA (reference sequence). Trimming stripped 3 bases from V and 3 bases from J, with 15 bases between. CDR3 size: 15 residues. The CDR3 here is CSASPPGGHNQPQHF. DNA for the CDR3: TGCAGTGCTAGTCCTCCTGGGGGACACAATCAGCCCCAGCATTTT.

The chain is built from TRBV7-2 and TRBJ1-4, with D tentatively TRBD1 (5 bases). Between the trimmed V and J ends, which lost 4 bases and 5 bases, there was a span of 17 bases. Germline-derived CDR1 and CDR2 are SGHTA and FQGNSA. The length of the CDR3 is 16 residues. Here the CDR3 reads CASSSQYQGRNEKLFF. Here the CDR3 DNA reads TGTGCCAGCAGCTCCCAGTATCAGGGTCGAAATGAAAAACTGTTTTTT.

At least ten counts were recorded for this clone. CDR3 region: CASSWAGNYGYTF. The CDR3, as DNA: TGTGCCAGCAGTTGGGCGGGGAACTATGGCTACACCTTC. The rearrangement links TRBV6-5 to TRBJ1-2; D remains unclear. V was trimmed by 4 bases and J by 2 bases, leaving 8 bases between them. The CDR3 has 13 residues. Germline V gene data show CDR1 as MNHEY and CDR2 as SVGAGI.

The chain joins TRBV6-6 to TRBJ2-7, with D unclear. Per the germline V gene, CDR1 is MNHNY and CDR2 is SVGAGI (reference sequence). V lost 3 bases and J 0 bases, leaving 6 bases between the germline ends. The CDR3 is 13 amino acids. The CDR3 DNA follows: TGTGCCAGCAGTTATGTTATCTCCTACGAGCAGTACTTC. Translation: CASSYVISYEQYF.

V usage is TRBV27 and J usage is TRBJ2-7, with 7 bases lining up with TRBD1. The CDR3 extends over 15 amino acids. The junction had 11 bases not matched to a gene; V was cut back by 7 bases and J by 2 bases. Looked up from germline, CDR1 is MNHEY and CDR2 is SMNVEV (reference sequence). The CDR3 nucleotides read TGTGCCAGCAAAACTTACGAGACAGGGACCTACGAGCAGTACTTC. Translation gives CASKTYETGTYEQYF.

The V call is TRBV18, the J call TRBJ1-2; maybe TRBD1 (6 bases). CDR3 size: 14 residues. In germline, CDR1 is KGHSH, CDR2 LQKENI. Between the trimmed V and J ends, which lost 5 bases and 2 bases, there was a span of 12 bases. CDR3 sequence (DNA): TGTGCCAGCTCAAGGGGGACCGCGAACTATGGCTACACCTTC. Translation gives CASSRGTANYGYTF.

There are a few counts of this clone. DNA of the CDR3: TGTGCCAGCAGCACAGGACAGGGACAAGCTTTCTTT. Protein: CASSTGQGQAFF. The chain carries TRBV11-3 and TRBJ1-1; 8 bases agree with TRBD1. The CDR3 runs to 12 residues. Germline lookup yields CDR1 SGHNT and CDR2 YENEEA. J lost 9 bases, V lost 5 bases, and 5 bases had no gene match.